This T cell receptor (beta chain) emerged from a study of OX40 agonist ivuxolimab in advanced cancers. Whole-study findings and limits: Fewer expanded clones were found on average in CD4+ than in CD8+ T cells. Low normalized clonal expansion also occurred in some nonresponding patients.

Sequenced by immunoSEQ multiplex PCR; TCRdb stores in-frame clones only, minus some. Of roughly 67,000 clones listed, about 92% are singletons. The germline V gene encodes CDR1 MGHRA and CDR2 YSYEKL. The CDR3 sequence is 15 residues long. The V gene lost 3 bases and the J gene lost 1 base, with 13 bases spanning the gap. On this clone itself: Antigen unknown.

The origin of this receptor is an adult with an advanced solid tumor such as melanoma, head and neck, liver or kidney cancer. Sequenced material: CD4+ or CD8+ T cells sorted from blood, taken in a trial of the OX40 agonist ivuxolimab. The chain has TRBV4-1 and TRBJ2-7, with D possibly being TRBD1 (6 bases). This CDR3 is CASSHQDSKSYEQYF. Written as DNA, the CDR3 is TGCGCCAGCAGCCACCAGGACAGCAAATCCTACGAGCAGTACTTC.